The 20 T cell receptor beta chains in this list originate from one sample, sequenced in a study of blood T cells in healthy people across ages. Through a sample-barcoded 5' primer and a J-beta primer mix, a second PCR was run for 7 to 11 cycles. MiXCR, run by TCRdb on the 5' RACE reads, gives a single entry per CDR3 protein. The top ten hold approximately 7.9% of the sample, which has about 1,600,000 distinct CDR3 sequences, approximately 38% seen once. Material for sequencing was blood. These receptors were obtained from a woman aged 18 to 35 in good health.

The chain uses TRBV24-1 and TRBJ2-2; 9 nucleotides align to TRBD1. J gave up 4 bases and V 4 bases, and 12 bases lay outside the gene matches. This CDR3 has 18 residues. Per the germline V gene, CDR1 is KGHDR and CDR2 is SFDVKD. CDR3 residues: CATSDHPTGGKITGELFF. In DNA form, the CDR3 reads TGTGCCACCAGTGACCACCCGACAGGGGGTAAGATCACCGGGGAGCTGTTTTTT.

This clonotype has a handful of counts. The chain couples TRBV6-6 to TRBJ2-5, with unresolved D. The CDR3 is 11 residues long. V lost 6 bases to trimming and J lost 5 bases, with 7 bases between them. Germline values: CDR1 MNHNY, CDR2 SVGAGI (reference sequence). CDR3 in amino acids: CASRASETQYF. The CDR3 DNA reads as TGTGCCAGCAGGGCAAGCGAGACCCAGTACTTC.

The V call is TRBV10-3, the J call TRBJ1-6; D perhaps matches TRBD1 (6 bases). This CDR3 comprises 15 residues. The V end lost 4 bases, the J end lost 4 bases, and 11 bases lay between the germline ends. Germline CDR1 and CDR2: ENHRY and SYGVKD. The CDR3 DNA reads TGTGCCATCAGTGGCCAGGGGTCGTATAATTCACCCCTCCACTTT. It is translated as CAISGQGSYNSPLHF.

This chain links TRBV4-1 with TRBJ2-2, with 7 bases that match TRBD2. J gave up 7 bases and V 8 bases, and 1 base lay outside the gene matches. Germline values: CDR1 MGHRA, CDR2 YSYEKL. The CDR3 sequence is 11 residues long. The CDR3 DNA is TGCGCCAGCGGGGGGGGCGGGGAGCTGTTTTTT. It codes for CASGGGGELFF.

This clonotype has more than one count but fewer than ten. The chain has TRBV7-3 and TRBJ2-1; D gene ambiguous. V dropped 5 bases and J dropped 5 bases, with 13 bases sitting between them. Per the germline V gene, CDR1 is SGHTA and CDR2 is FQGTGA. The CDR3 length is 14 residues. The CDR3 DNA reads TGTGCCAGCAGCCCTATCAGGACGGACAATGAGCAGTTCTTC. It translates to CASSPIRTDNEQFF.

This clonotype has only a few counts. The chain combines TRBV7-2 with TRBJ2-7, with 8 bases fitting TRBD1. Germline trimming cut 5 bases from V and 2 bases from J; bases unmatched to any gene: 11. The CDR3 extends over 16 amino acids. Germline V gene data show CDR1 as SGHTA and CDR2 as FQGNSA. The CDR3: CASSPTRDRFTYEQYF. The CDR3 DNA sequence: TGTGCCAGCAGCCCTACCCGGGACAGGTTTACCTACGAGCAGTACTTC.

The chain employs TRBV2 and TRBJ1-1, with D tentatively TRBD1 (5 bases). The germline gives CDR1 SNHLY, CDR2 FYNNEI. The CDR3 is made up of 15 amino acids. Between the trimmed V and J ends, which lost 0 bases and 5 bases, there was a span of 13 bases. CDR3 in amino acids: CASSEALGRVTEAFF. The CDR3, as DNA: TGTGCCAGCAGTGAAGCGCTGGGCAGGGTAACTGAAGCTTTCTTT.

This clonotype has just a few counts. The V gene is TRBV6-5, the J gene TRBJ2-1; the match to TRBD2 covers 14 bases. Germline V lookup: CDR1 MNHEY, CDR2 SVGAGI. Trimming cost V 5 bases and J 7 bases; bases outside gene matches: 10. This CDR3 region has 17 residues. Here the CDR3 reads CASSARTSGRRRNEQFF. The CDR3 nucleotides are TGTGCCAGCAGTGCCCGGACTAGCGGGAGGAGGAGGAATGAGCAGTTCTTC.

This clonotype appeared a few times. The rearrangement links TRBV6-5 to TRBJ1-6; D not certain. Germline V gives CDR1 MNHEY, CDR2 SVGAGI. The CDR3 covers 16 residues. V was pared by 2 bases and J by 0 bases, with 8 bases between. CDR3 loop: CASSYRPSSYNSPLHF. The DNA of the CDR3 is TGTGCCAGCAGTTACCGACCGAGCTCCTATAATTCACCCCTCCACTTT.

This clonotype was detected once. This chain uses TRBV5-1 with TRBJ2-1; 12 nucleotides agree with TRBD2. CDR1 is SGHRS, CDR2 YFSETQ, per germline. There are 16 residues in the CDR3. V shed 0 bases and J 7 bases; nucleotides not matched to a gene: 5. The CDR3 here is CASSLELAGGLNEQFF. DNA of the CDR3: TGCGCCAGCAGCTTGGAACTAGCGGGAGGTCTTAATGAGCAGTTCTTC.

This clonotype was seen only a few times. V gene TRBV27 combines with J gene TRBJ2-3; D is possibly TRBD1 or TRBD2 (6 bases each). The germline CDR1 and CDR2 sequences are MNHEY and SMNVEV (reference sequence). The CDR3 loop spans 16 amino acids. The germline V and J ends were trimmed by 2 bases and 5 bases, with 17 bases remaining between them. CDR3: CASSLINWGAGDTQYF. DNA for the CDR3: TGTGCCAGCAGTTTAATCAACTGGGGGGCAGGAGATACGCAGTATTTT.

This clonotype was found a few times. The chain is built from TRBV7-9 and TRBJ2-3; the D gene is possibly TRBD2 (6 bases). Trimming removed 1 base from V and 2 bases from J, with 10 bases in between. This CDR3 comprises 15 residues. Germline lookup yields CDR1 SEHNR and CDR2 FQNEAQ (reference sequence). The CDR3 DNA follows: TGTGCCAGCAGCTTAGGAGGAGGGATCACAGATACGCAGTATTTT. Translated: CASSLGGGITDTQYF.

This clonotype was observed a handful of times. This chain uses TRBV7-2 with TRBJ2-1, with 11 bases that match TRBD2. Germline V gene sequence: CDR1 SGHTA, CDR2 FQGNSA. The CDR3 covers 15 residues. V dropped 0 bases and J dropped 8; count of bases not matched to a gene: 3. CDR3: CASSLASGGAYEQFF. In DNA, the CDR3 is TGTGCCAGCAGCTTAGCTAGCGGGGGGGCATATGAGCAGTTCTTC.

The rearrangement uses TRBV10-3 and TRBJ2-3; no clear D gene. CDR3 length: 16 residues. Deletions cut 3 bases from V and 0 bases from J, with 13 bases between. Germline assignment: CDR1 ENHRY and CDR2 SYGVKD. CDR3 loop: CAISESPPASTDTQYF. CDR3 sequence (DNA): TGTGCCATCAGTGAAAGTCCTCCCGCTAGCACAGATACGCAGTATTTT.

The rearrangement links TRBV4-1 to TRBJ2-7; no reliable D call. The V gene lost 3 bases and the J gene lost 3 bases, with 6 bases spanning the gap. Per the germline V gene, CDR1 is MGHRA and CDR2 is YSYEKL. The CDR3 totals 12 residues. The CDR3 sequence: CASSQNNYEQYF. CDR3 nucleotide sequence: TGCGCCAGCAGCCAGAACAACTACGAGCAGTACTTC.

The V and J genes are TRBV7-9 and TRBJ2-7; D gene ambiguous. The CDR3 sequence is 14 residues long. From germline, CDR1 is SEHNR and CDR2 FQNEAQ (reference sequence). Trimming removed 5 bases at V and 5 bases at J, with 16 bases between. The DNA for the CDR3 is TGTGCCAGCAGCCCTTACACTGCTTGGGACGAGCAGTACTTC. Amino acid sequence: CASSPYTAWDEQYF.

Only one count was recorded for this clonotype. One end of the junction varies from germline; a read error may be responsible. The chain employs TRBV20-1 and TRBJ2-7, with no clear D. The CDR3 is 12 residues long. The V gene's germline CDR1 is DFQATT and CDR2 SNEGSKA (reference sequence). As DNA, the CDR3 is TGCAGTGCTAGTGGCCCGCAGTACGAGCGGTACTTC. This encodes CSASGPQYERYF.

The sample holds a few counts of this clonotype. The chain recombines TRBV6-1 with TRBJ1-2; tentative D call: TRBD1 (5 bases). Germline V gene sequence: CDR1 MNHNS, CDR2 SASEGT. V was pared by 7 bases and J by 4 bases, with 13 bases between. This CDR3 contains 13 residues. The CDR3 is CASNGGGGYGYTF. The DNA for the CDR3 is TGTGCCAGCAACGGCGGGGGAGGCTATGGCTACACCTTC.

V usage is TRBV5-1 and J usage is TRBJ2-1; tentative D call: TRBD1 (5 bases). The germline CDR1 and CDR2 sequences are SGHRS and YFSETQ. There are 15 residues in the CDR3. V shed 0 bases and J shed 3 bases, with 10 bases lying between them. In DNA form, the CDR3 reads TGCGCCAGCAGCTTGGTCAGGGATGTCTACAATGAGCAGTTCTTC. It translates to CASSLVRDVYNEQFF.

The V call is TRBV6-6, the J call TRBJ1-1; 7 bases align to TRBD1. Germline trimming cut 5 bases from V and 3 bases from J; bases unmatched to any gene: 12. CDR1 and CDR2 from the germline V gene are MNHNY and SVGAGI (reference sequence). This CDR3 contains 16 residues. The CDR3 protein is CASSPGGVDRDTEAFF. In DNA, the CDR3 is TGTGCCAGCAGTCCAGGGGGGGTGGATAGGGACACTGAAGCTTTCTTT.